One and the same sample provided the 18 T cell receptor beta chains below, sequenced in a study of shared T cell receptors in the human thymus. Some clones are missing from TCRdb's copy, which holds only in-frame ones; the method was immunoSEQ multiplex PCR. The repertoire holds hundreds of thousands of clones, with about 80% as singletons. This sample also belongs to another study, concerning human thymus T cells.

The sequenced sample was thymocytes. The receptor source for this set is a boy under two years old with a congenital heart defect.

The chain combines TRBV20-1 with TRBJ1-1, with D tentatively TRBD1 (6 bases). V gave up 6 bases and J gave up 5 bases, with 10 bases separating them. Germline V lookup: CDR1 DFQATT, CDR2 SNEGSKA (reference sequence). The CDR3 extends over 11 amino acids. Written as DNA, the CDR3 is TGCAGTGCCCCCGGACAGACTGAAGCTTTCTTT. It is translated as CSAPGQTEAFF.

The chain joins TRBV7-8 to TRBJ2-3, with D perhaps matching TRBD2 (5 bases). CDR1 is SGHVS and CDR2 is FQNEAQ in the germline V gene. The CDR3 is made up of 13 amino acids. Trimming removed 5 bases from V and 6 bases from J, with 12 bases in between. CDR3 region: CASSVGGYDTQYF. The CDR3 nucleotides are TGTGCCAGCAGCGTGGGCGGGTACGATACGCAGTATTTT.

The rearrangement links TRBV29-1 to TRBJ2-1; 8 nucleotides align to TRBD1. The CDR3 is 13 amino acids. V trimming: 3 bases; J trimming: 5 bases; junction bases outside the gene matches: 3. Germline CDR1 reads SQVTM; CDR2 reads ANQGSEA. The CDR3 sequence is CSVEDRANNEQFF. Written as DNA, the CDR3 is TGCAGCGTTGAGGACAGGGCCAACAATGAGCAGTTCTTC.

This chain uses TRBV19 with TRBJ2-7; D is uncertain. Deletions cut 5 bases from V and 3 bases from J, with 5 bases between. The CDR3 spans 11 residues. Germline CDR1 and CDR2: LNHDA and SQIVND (reference sequence). CDR3 DNA sequence: TGTGCCAGTAGTCCAGGCTACGAGCAGTACTTC. Protein sequence: CASSPGYEQYF.

This rearrangement joins TRBV19 to TRBJ2-7, with 11 bases lining up with TRBD2. CDR3 size: 16 residues. V lost 3 bases and J lost 3; bases outside the gene matches: 7. Germline-derived CDR1 and CDR2 are LNHDA and SQIVND (reference sequence). The CDR3 region has the DNA TGTGCCAGTAGTATCAGGACTAGCGGGCCACACTACGAGCAGTACTTC. It translates to CASSIRTSGPHYEQYF. The full variable domain, its missing parts supplied by reference TRBV19 and TRBJ2-7, is DGGITQSPKYLFRKEGQNVTLSCEQNLNHDAMYWYRQDPGQGLRLIYYSQIVNDFQKGDIAEGYSVSREKKESFPLTVTSAQKNPTAFYLCASSIRTSGPHYEQYFGPGTRLTVT.

The CDR3: CASSLRTSGGPYEQYF. The CDR3 DNA reads as TGTGCCAGCAGCCTCCGGACTAGCGGTGGTCCCTACGAGCAGTACTTC. V is TRBV7-9 and J is TRBJ2-7, with 10 bases fitting TRBD2. Trimming cost V 5 bases and J 2 bases; bases outside gene matches: 9. The CDR3 loop spans 16 amino acids. The germline V gene encodes CDR1 SEHNR and CDR2 FQNEAQ (reference sequence).

J is TRBJ1-1 and V is TRBV11-1; D is perhaps TRBD1 (5 bases). V was shortened by 1 base and J by 2 bases, with 14 bases between the two germline ends. The CDR3 spans 16 residues. CDR1 and CDR2 (germline): SGHAT, FQDESV (reference sequence). For the CDR3, the DNA is TGTGCCAGCAGCTTAGACCCGGCAGGGAATAACACTGAAGCTTTCTTT. Amino acids: CASSLDPAGNNTEAFF.

For the CDR3, the DNA is TGTGCCAGCAGCGCCGGCCGGGACAGGGTGCCTGGGGCCAACGTCCTGACTTTC. Its protein product is CASSAGRDRVPGANVLTF. The chain recombines TRBV9 with TRBJ2-6; 9 nucleotides agree with TRBD1. The germline CDR1 and CDR2 sequences are SGDLS and YYNGEE. V was pared by 3 bases and J by 2 bases, with 9 bases of the junction left unmatched. This CDR3 comprises 18 residues.

CDR3 sequence: CSVARVTNEKLFF. The CDR3 region has the DNA TGCAGCGTTGCGCGGGTAACTAATGAAAAACTGTTTTTT. V usage is TRBV29-1 and J usage is TRBJ1-4; D unresolved. Trimming stripped 4 bases from V and 1 base from J, with 7 bases between. This CDR3 contains 13 residues. CDR1 is SQVTM and CDR2 is ANQGSEA in the germline V gene. The whole variable domain, filled in from reference TRBV29-1 and TRBJ1-4, reads SAVISQKPSRDICQRGTSLTIQCQVDSQVTMMFWYRQQPGQSLTLIATANQGSEATYESGFVIDKFPISRPNLTFSTLTVSNMSPEDSSIYLCSVARVTNEKLFFGSGTQLSVL.

The CDR3 bases are TGCGCCAGCAGTGAGAGGGACAGAAGGTCCTACACCTTC. Its protein is CASSERDRRSYTF. V usage is TRBV10-2 and J usage is TRBJ1-2, with 7 bases that match TRBD1. With 2 bases clipped from V and 10 bases from J, the junction kept 7 bases outside the gene matches. Per germline, CDR1 WSHSY and CDR2 SAAADI. The CDR3 consists of 13 residues.

The chain is built from TRBV30 and TRBJ2-7; no firm D call. Germline loops: CDR1 GTSNPN, CDR2 SVGIG (reference sequence). Trimming took 5 bases from V and 2 from J, leaving 13 bases between them. The CDR3 is made up of 13 amino acids. In DNA, the CDR3 is TGTGCCTGGGGGCAGACATCTACCTACGAGCAGTACTTC. Translation gives CAWGQTSTYEQYF.

Only a few counts were recorded for this clone. CDR3 in amino acids: CASSEAPSPGELFF. The DNA for the CDR3 is TGTGCCAGCAGTGAAGCCCCTTCTCCCGGGGAGCTGTTTTTT. The chain has TRBV2 and TRBJ2-2; D unresolved. Trimming took off 0 bases at V and 6 bases at J, with 8 bases between the two ends. The CDR3 has 14 amino acids. Germline V lookup: CDR1 SNHLY, CDR2 FYNNEI. Full variable domain (missing parts from reference TRBV2 and TRBJ2-2): EPEVTQTPSHQVTQMGQEVILRCVPISNHLYFYWYRQILGQKVEFLVSFYNNEISEKSEIFDDQFSVERPDGSNFTLKIRSTKLEDSAMYFCASSEAPSPGELFFGEGSRLTVL.

The gene calls are TRBV29-1 and TRBJ2-1, with D possibly being TRBD2 (5 bases). CDR3 size: 13 residues. CDR1 is SQVTM and CDR2 is ANQGSEA in the germline V gene. The germline V and J ends were trimmed by 1 base and 7 bases, with 11 bases remaining between them. The CDR3 reads CSVEGPSINEQFF. The CDR3, as DNA: TGCAGCGTTGAAGGGCCTAGCATAAATGAGCAGTTCTTC.

The chain recombines TRBV15 with TRBJ2-3, with 8 bases fitting TRBD2. Germline V gene sequence: CDR1 LNHNV, CDR2 YYDKDF (reference sequence). Trimming at V came to 2 bases and at J to 6 bases, leaving 10 bases not matched to a gene. The CDR3 runs 16 residues. The CDR3 bases are TGTGCCACCAGCAGATTTACTAGCGGCCTTAGGGATACGCAGTATTTT. Amino acids: CATSRFTSGLRDTQYF.

This sequence joins TRBV5-1 and TRBJ2-3; 8 nucleotides agree with TRBD2. The germline V gene has CDR1 SGHRS and CDR2 YFSETQ. V trimming: 0 bases; J trimming: 0 bases; junction bases outside the gene matches: 3. The CDR3 consists of 16 residues. The CDR3, as DNA: TGCGCCAGCAGCTTGGATCCTAGCGGGAGCACAGATACGCAGTATTTT. It translates to CASSLDPSGSTDTQYF. The complete variable domain, with remaining parts taken from reference TRBV5-1 and TRBJ2-3, reads KAGVTQTPRYLIKTRGQQVTLSCSPISGHRSVSWYQQTPGQGLQFLFEYFSETQRNKGNFPGRFSGRQFSNSRSEMNVSTLELGDSALYLCASSLDPSGSTDTQYFGPGTRLTVL.

The rearrangement joins TRBV29-1 to TRBJ2-1, with 11 bases lining up with TRBD2. The J segment lost 7 bases and the V segment lost 4 bases, leaving 6 bases of the junction unmatched. Germline CDR1 and CDR2: SQVTM and ANQGSEA. This CDR3 region has 14 residues. As DNA, the CDR3 is TGCAGCGTTGGCGGGACTAGCGGATATAATGAGCAGTTCTTC. Protein: CSVGGTSGYNEQFF.

The chain couples TRBV28 to TRBJ2-3; D unclear. Trimming cost V 4 bases and J 6 bases, with 11 bases left between them. Germline V gene sequence: CDR1 MDHEN, CDR2 SYDVKM. The CDR3 length is 13 residues. The CDR3 DNA reads TGTGCCAGCAGTTGGAGTCCCCCGGATACGCAGTATTTT. Translating it yields CASSWSPPDTQYF.

The chain employs TRBV29-1 and TRBJ1-4, with TRBD1 matching 7 bases. This CDR3 has 13 residues. The junction had 3 bases not matched to a gene; V was cut back by 4 bases and J by 4 bases. Germline V gene sequence: CDR1 SQVTM, CDR2 ANQGSEA. CDR3 amino acids: CSVGDSLNEKLFF. CDR3 bases: TGCAGCGTTGGGGACAGCCTTAATGAAAAACTGTTTTTT.